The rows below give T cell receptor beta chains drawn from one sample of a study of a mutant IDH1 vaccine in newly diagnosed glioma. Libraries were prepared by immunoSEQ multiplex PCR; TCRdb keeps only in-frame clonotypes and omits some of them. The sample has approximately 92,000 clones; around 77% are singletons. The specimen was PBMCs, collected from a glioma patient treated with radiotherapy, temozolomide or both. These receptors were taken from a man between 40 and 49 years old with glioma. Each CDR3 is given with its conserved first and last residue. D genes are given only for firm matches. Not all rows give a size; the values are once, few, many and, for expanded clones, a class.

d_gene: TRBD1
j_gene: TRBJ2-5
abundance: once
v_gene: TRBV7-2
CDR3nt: TGTGCCAGCAGCGTTGGGACAGGGTGGGGGGAGACCCAGTACTTC
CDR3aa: CASSVGTGWGETQYF

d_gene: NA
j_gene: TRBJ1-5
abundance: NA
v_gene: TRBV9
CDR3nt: TGTGCCAGCAGCCACTTCGACAGCCTAAAAACCTATAGCAATCAGCCCCAGCATTTT
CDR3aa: CASSHFDSLKTYSNQPQHF

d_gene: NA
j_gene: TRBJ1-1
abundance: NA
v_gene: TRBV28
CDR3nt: TGTGCCAGCAGTTTAAATAGGTTTGAAGCTTTCTTT
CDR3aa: CASSLNRFEAFF

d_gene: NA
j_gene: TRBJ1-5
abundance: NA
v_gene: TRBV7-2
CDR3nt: TGTGCCAGCAGCTTAGAGGTTTTCGGTCAGCCCCAGCATTTT
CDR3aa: CASSLEVFGQPQHF

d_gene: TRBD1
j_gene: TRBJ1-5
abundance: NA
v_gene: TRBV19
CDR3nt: TGTGCCAGTAGTAGGGACAGGGTTATGCCCCAGCATTTT
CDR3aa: CASSRDRVMPQHF

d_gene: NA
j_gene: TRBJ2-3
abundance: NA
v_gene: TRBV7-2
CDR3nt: TGTGCCAGCAGCTTAAGTGGACTCACAGATACGCAGTATTTT
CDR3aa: CASSLSGLTDTQYF

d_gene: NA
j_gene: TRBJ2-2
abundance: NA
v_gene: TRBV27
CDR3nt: TGTGCCAGCAGTTTACCGGGTGGCACCGGGGAGCTGTTTTTT
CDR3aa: CASSLPGGTGELFF

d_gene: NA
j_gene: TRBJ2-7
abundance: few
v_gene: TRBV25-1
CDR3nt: TGTGCCAGCAGTGGCCCGGTGGCAAAGAGCTCCTACGAGCAGTACTTC
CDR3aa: CASSGPVAKSSYEQYF

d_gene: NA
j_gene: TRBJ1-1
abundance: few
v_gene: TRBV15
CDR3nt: TGTGCCACCAGCACACAACAAGAGAACACTGAAGCTTTCTTT
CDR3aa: CATSTQQENTEAFF

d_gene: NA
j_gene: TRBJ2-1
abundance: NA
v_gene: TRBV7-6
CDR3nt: TGTGCCAGCAGCTTATCATTCTTGCGCGGGTACAATGAGCAGTTCTTC
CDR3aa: CASSLSFLRGYNEQFF

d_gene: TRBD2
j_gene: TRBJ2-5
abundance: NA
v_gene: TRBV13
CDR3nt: TGTGCCAGCAGCATAAGACTAGCGGGGCGCCAAGAGACCCAGTACTTC
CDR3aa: CASSIRLAGRQETQYF

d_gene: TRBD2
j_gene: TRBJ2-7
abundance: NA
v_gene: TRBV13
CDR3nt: TGTGCCAGCAGGGCGGGGGGGTCATACGAGCAGTACTTC
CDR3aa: CASRAGGSYEQYF

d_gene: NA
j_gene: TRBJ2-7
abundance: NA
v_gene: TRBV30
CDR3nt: TGTGCCTGCGACAGGGAGGAGGATTCCTACGAGCAGTACTTC
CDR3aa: CACDREEDSYEQYF

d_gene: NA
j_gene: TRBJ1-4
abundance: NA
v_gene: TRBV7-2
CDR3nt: TGTGCCAGCAGCTTAGCGGTAGGGGCGAACTCTTTGGCAGCTAATGAAAAACTGTTTTTT
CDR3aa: CASSLAVGANSLAANEKLFF

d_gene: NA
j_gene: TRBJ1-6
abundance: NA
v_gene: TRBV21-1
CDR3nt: TGTGCCAGCAGCAAAGGAATGAACAGCTATTATAATTCACCCCTCCACTTT
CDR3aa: CASSKGMNSYYNSPLHF

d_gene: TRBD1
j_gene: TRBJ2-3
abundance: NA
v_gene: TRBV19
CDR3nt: TGTGCCAGTAGTCCGGGACAGGGGGCAGGAGATACGCAGTATTTT
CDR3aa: CASSPGQGAGDTQYF

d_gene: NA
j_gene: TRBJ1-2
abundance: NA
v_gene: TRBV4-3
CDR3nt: TGCGCCAGCAGCCAAGAATCCCGGGGCGTCGCCCCCTACTATGGCTACACCTTC
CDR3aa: CASSQESRGVAPYYGYTF

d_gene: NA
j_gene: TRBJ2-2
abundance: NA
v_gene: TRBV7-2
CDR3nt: TGTGCCAGCAGCTTCAACAGGGCCGGGGAGCTGTTTTTT
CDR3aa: CASSFNRAGELFF

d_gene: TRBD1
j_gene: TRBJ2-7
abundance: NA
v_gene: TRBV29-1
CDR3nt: TGCAGCGTTGAAGACCCCGGGACAGGGATACACGAGCAGTACTTC
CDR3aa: CSVEDPGTGIHEQYF

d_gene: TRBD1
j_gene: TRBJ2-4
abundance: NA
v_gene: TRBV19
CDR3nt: TGTGCCAGTAGTATCGCGACAGGGAAAAACATTCAGTACTTC
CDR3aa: CASSIATGKNIQYF

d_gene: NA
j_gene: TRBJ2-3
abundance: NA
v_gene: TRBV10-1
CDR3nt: TGCGCCAGCAGTGATGAAGGGGCCACAGATACGCAGTATTTT
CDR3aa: CASSDEGATDTQYF

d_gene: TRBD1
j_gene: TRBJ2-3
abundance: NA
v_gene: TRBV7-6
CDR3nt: TGTGCCAGCAGCCTGGGGACAGGGAGAGGTGCAGATACGCAGTATTTT
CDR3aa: CASSLGTGRGADTQYF

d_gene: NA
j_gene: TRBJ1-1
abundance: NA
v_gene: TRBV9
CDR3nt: TGTGCCAGCAGCGTAGGACAGTCGCACACTGAAGCTTTCTTT
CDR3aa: CASSVGQSHTEAFF

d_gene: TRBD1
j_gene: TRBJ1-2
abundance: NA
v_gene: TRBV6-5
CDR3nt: TGTGCCAGCAGTGGTCCGGGACAGGGGGACTATGGCTACACCTTC
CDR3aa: CASSGPGQGDYGYTF

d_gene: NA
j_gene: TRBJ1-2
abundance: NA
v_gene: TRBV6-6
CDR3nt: TGTGCCAGCAGTTCTCTCTTTGGCTACACCTTC
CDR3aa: CASSSLFGYTF

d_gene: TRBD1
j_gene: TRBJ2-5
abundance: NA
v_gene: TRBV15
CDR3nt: TGTGCCACCAGCAGAGATCGTCAGGGGGCGAGGGAGACCCAGTACTTC
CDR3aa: CATSRDRQGARETQYF

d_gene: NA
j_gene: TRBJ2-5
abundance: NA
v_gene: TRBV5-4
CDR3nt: TGTGCCAGCAGGCCCCCCCAGGGAGCCCAAGAGACCCAGTACTTC
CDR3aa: CASRPPQGAQETQYF

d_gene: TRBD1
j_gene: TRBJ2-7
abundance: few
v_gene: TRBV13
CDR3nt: TGTGCCAGCAGCTTTGACAGGGGGCGAATCGAGCAGTACTTC
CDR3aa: CASSFDRGRIEQYF

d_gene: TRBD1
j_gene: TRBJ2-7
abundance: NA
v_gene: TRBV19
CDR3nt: TGTGCCAGTAGCCCGGGACAGACCTACGAGCAGTACTTC
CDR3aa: CASSPGQTYEQYF

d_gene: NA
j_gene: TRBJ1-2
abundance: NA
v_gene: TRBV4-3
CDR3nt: TGCGCCAGCAGCCAGACAAAGGGGCCAACCAACTATGGCTACACCTTC
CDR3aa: CASSQTKGPTNYGYTF

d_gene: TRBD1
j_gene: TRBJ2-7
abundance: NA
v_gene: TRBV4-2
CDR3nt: TGTGCCAGCAGCCCTTCAGACAGGGTCCGAGGCAACGAGCAGTACTTC
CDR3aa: CASSPSDRVRGNEQYF

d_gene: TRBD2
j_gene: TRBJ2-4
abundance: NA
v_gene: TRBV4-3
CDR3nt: TGCGCCAGCAGCCCCCGCCTTGCCAGCGGGGGGTCGGCAAACATTCAGTACTTC
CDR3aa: CASSPRLASGGSANIQYF

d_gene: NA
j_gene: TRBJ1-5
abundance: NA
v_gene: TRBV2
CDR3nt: TGTGCCAGCGGAGAGGTGTCAGAAAGCAATCAGCCCCAGCATTTT
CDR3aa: CASGEVSESNQPQHF

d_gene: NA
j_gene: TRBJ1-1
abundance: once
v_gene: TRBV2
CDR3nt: TGTGCCAGCCTTACAGGGTTATCAACTGAAGCTTTCTTT
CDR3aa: CASLTGLSTEAFF

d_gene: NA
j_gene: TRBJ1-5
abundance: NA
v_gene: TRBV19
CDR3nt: TGTGCCAGTAGTTCTTGGGGTACGCAGCCCCAGCATTTT
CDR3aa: CASSSWGTQPQHF

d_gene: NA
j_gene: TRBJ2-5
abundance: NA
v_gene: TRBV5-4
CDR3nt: TGTGCCAGCAGCGTAGGAGAGACCCAGTACTTC
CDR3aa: CASSVGETQYF

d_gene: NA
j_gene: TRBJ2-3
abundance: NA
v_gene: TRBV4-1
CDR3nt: TGCGCCAGCAGCCAAGGTCTGGGTACGCAGTATTTT
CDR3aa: CASSQGLGTQYF

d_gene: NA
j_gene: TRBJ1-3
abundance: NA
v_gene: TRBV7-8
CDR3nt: TGTGCCAGCAGCTTAAAAAGCGGACGGAACTCTGGAAACACCATATATTTT
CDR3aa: CASSLKSGRNSGNTIYF

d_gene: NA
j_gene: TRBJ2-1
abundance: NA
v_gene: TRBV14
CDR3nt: TGTGCCAGCAGCCAAGATCCTTATAGCCCCGATAACAATGAGCAGTTCTTC
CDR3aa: CASSQDPYSPDNNEQFF

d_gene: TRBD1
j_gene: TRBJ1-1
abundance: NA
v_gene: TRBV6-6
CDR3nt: TGTGCCAGCAGTTCCACAGGGGCCGCTGAAGCTTTCTTT
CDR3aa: CASSSTGAAEAFF

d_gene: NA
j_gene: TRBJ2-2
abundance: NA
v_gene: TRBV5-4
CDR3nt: TGTGCCAGCAGCTTGGAAGGGCACACCGGGGAGCTGTTTTTT
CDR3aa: CASSLEGHTGELFF

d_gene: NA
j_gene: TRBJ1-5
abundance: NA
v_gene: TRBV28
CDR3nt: TGTGCCAGCAGCGGGGGAAGTTATAGCAATCAGCCCCAGCATTTT
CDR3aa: CASSGGSYSNQPQHF

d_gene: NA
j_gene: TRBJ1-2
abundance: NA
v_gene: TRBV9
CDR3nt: TGTGCCAGCAGCGTGTCTCCGAACTATGGCTACACCTTC
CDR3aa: CASSVSPNYGYTF

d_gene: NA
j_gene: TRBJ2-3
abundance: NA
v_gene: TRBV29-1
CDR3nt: TGCAGCACCCCGGGACTTCTAATCACAGATACGCAGTATTTT
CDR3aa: CSTPGLLITDTQYF

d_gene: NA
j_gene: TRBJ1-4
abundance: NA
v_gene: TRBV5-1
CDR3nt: TGCGCCAGCAGCTTTGGCAGGGCGATAACTAATGAAAAACTGTTTTTT
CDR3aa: CASSFGRAITNEKLFF

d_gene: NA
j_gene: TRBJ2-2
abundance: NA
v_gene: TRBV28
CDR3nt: TGTGCCAGCAGTTTTGATAACACCGGGGAGCTGTTTTTT
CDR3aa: CASSFDNTGELFF